This T cell receptor (beta chain) was recovered during a study of blood T cell repertoires in COVID-19. Across the study: T cells, B-cell-depleted T cells, or PBMCs provided the cDNA or gDNA that served as material.

As processed by the authors: The assay estimated nucleated cells by amplifying reference gene primers. TCRdb's copy holds only in-frame clones and misses some; the assay was immunoSEQ multiplex PCR. V, J and clone size reflect that table, while D and trimming were determined from the DNA. Of tens of thousands of clones listed, roughly 85% were seen once; the top ten hold about 3.5%. The origin of this receptor is a woman in her 50s with COVID-19, enrolled during active disease. Sequencing used peripheral blood.

CDR3: CASSIVTGHRGELFF. As DNA, the CDR3 is TGTGCCAGTAGTATAGTCACAGGCCACCGCGGGGAGCTGTTTTTT. The rearrangement links TRBV19 to TRBJ2-2, with a weak D call TRBD1 (5 bases). CDR1 and CDR2 from the germline V gene are LNHDA and SQIVND (reference sequence). V gave up 1 base and J gave up 7 bases, with 13 bases separating them. The CDR3 totals 15 residues.